This T cell receptor beta chain was recorded in a study of blood T cell repertoires in COVID-19. Study at large: The United States, Italy and Spain provided the acute and convalescent COVID-19 samples. The analysed material was cDNA or gDNA that came from T cells, B-cell-depleted T cells, or PBMCs.

It was during active infection that Seattle patients were enrolled and then longitudinally followed. Per the authors' pipeline: Amplification from reference gene primers served as the basis for estimated nucleated cell counts. This table comes from immunoSEQ multiplex PCR, and its TCRdb copy is limited to in-frame clones, with some not included. V and J calls plus clone size are reproduced from that table; the DNA served to infer D and trimming. The sample carries some 150,000 clones, approximately 85% recorded once. V gave up 2 bases and J gave up 4 bases; unmatched junction bases: 8. CDR1 is MNHEY and CDR2 is SVGAGI in the germline V gene. The CDR3 extends over 15 amino acids.

Sequencing input: peripheral blood. The chain links TRBV6-5 to TRBJ2-7, with TRBD1 matching 7 bases. This TCR was recovered from a woman aged 55-70 years with COVID-19, enrolled during active disease. The CDR3 coding sequence is TGTGCCAGCAGTTACACACCGGACAGGCGGTACGAGCAGTACTTC. This sequence encodes CASSYTPDRRYEQYF.